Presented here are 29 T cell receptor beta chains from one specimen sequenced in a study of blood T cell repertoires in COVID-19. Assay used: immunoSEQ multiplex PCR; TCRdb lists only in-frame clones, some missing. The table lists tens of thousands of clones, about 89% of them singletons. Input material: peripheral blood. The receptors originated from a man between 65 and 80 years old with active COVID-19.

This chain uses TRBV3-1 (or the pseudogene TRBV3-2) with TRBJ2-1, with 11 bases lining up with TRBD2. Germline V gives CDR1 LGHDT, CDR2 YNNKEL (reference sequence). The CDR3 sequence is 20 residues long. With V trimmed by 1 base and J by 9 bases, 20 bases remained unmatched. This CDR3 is CASSQVFLYLTSGSQGEQFF. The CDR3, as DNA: TGTGCCAGCAGCCAAGTCTTTTTGTATTTAACTAGCGGGAGTCAGGGTGAGCAGTTCTTC.

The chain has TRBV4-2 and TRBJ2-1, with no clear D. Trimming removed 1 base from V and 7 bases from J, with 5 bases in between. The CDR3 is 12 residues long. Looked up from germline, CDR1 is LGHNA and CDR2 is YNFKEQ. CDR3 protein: CASSQAQNEQFF. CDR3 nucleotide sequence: TGTGCCAGCAGCCAAGCACAAAATGAGCAGTTCTTC.

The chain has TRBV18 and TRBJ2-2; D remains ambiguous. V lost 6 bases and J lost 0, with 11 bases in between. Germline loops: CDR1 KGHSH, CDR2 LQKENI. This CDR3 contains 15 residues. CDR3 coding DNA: TGTGCCAGCTCCTTCAGCAGGACGAACACCGGGGAGCTGTTTTTT. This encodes CASSFSRTNTGELFF.

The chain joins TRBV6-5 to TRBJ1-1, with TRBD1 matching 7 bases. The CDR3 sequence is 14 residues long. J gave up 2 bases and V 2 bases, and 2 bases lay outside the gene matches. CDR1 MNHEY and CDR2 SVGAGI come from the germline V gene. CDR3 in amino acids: CASSYRDSNTEAFF. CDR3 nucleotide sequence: TGTGCCAGCAGTTACCGGGACAGTAACACTGAAGCTTTCTTT.

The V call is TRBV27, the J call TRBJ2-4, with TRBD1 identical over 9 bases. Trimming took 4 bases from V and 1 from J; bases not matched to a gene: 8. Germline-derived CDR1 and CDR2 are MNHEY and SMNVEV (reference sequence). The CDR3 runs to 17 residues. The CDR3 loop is CASSWDTGGFAKNIQYF. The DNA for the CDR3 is TGTGCCAGCAGTTGGGATACAGGGGGCTTCGCCAAAAACATTCAGTACTTC.

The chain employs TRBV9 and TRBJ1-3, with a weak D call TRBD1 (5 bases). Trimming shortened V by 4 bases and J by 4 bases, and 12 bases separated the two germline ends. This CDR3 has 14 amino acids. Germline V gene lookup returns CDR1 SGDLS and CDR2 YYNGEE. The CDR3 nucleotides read TGTGCCAGCAGCCCAATAGACAGAGGAAACACCATATATTTT. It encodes CASSPIDRGNTIYF.

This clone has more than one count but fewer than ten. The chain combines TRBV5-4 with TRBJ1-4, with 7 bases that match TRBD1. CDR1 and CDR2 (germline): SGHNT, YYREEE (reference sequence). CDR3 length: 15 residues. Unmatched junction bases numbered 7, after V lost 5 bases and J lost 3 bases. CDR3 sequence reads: CASSLQGPANEKLFF. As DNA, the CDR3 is TGTGCCAGCAGTTTACAGGGGCCAGCTAATGAAAAACTGTTTTTT.

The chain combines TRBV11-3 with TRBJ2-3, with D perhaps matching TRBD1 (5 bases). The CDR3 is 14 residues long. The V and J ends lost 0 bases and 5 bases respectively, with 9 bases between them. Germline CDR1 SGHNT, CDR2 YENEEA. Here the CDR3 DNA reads TGTGCCAGCAGCTTAGATAGGGGTTTAGATACGCAGTATTTT. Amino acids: CASSLDRGLDTQYF.

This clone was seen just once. CDR3 protein: CASSLRGTTEAFF. As DNA, the CDR3 is TGTGCCAGCAGTTTGCGCGGGACCACTGAAGCTTTCTTT. The J gene is TRBJ1-1, the V gene TRBV12-3 or TRBV12-4; tentative D call: TRBD1 (5 bases). The CDR3 loop spans 13 amino acids. V was clipped by 3 bases and J by 4 bases, with 9 bases between them.

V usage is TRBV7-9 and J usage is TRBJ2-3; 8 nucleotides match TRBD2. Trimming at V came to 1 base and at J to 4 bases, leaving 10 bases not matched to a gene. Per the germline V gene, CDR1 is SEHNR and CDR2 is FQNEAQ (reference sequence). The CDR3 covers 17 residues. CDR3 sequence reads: CASSLGSGRWGPDTQYF. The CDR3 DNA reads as TGTGCCAGCAGCTTAGGCAGCGGGAGATGGGGCCCAGATACGCAGTATTTT.

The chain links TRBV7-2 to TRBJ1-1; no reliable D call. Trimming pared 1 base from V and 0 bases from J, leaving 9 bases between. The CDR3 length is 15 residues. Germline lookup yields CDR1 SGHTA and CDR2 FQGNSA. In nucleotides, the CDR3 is TGTGCCAGCAGCTTAGTCAACAGAATGAACACTGAAGCTTTCTTT. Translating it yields CASSLVNRMNTEAFF.

Here the CDR3 reads CASSPGQGRIKAFF. The CDR3 DNA reads TGTGCCAGCAGCCCGGGACAGGGAAGGATTAAAGCTTTCTTT. The chain combines TRBV5-6 with TRBJ1-1, with 9 bases fitting TRBD1. This CDR3 spans 14 amino acids. From germline, CDR1 is SGHDT and CDR2 YYEEEE. After removal of 4 bases from V and 9 bases from J, the junction contained 10 bases not matched to a gene.

The CDR3 DNA reads TGTGCCAGTAGTATAGTAGGGGGTAGCAATCAGCCCCAGCATTTT. This gives the protein CASSIVGGSNQPQHF. The chain is built from TRBV19 and TRBJ1-5; D is possibly TRBD1 (6 bases). This CDR3 has 15 amino acids. V lost 1 base and J lost 0, with 7 bases in between. Germline-derived CDR1 and CDR2 are LNHDA and SQIVND (reference sequence).

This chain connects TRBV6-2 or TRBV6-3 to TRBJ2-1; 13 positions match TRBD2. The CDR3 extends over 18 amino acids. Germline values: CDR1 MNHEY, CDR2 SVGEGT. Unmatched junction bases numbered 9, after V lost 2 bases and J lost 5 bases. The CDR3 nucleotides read TGTGCCAGCAGTTACGGCCGACTAGCGGGAGGTTGGGACAATGAGCAGTTCTTC. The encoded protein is CASSYGRLAGGWDNEQFF.

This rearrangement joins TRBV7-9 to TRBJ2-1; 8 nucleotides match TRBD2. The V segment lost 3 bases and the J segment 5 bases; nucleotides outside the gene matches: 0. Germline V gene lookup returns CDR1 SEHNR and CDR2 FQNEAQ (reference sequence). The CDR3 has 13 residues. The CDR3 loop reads CASSFSGNNEQFF. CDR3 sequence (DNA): TGTGCCAGCAGCTTTAGCGGGAACAATGAGCAGTTCTTC.

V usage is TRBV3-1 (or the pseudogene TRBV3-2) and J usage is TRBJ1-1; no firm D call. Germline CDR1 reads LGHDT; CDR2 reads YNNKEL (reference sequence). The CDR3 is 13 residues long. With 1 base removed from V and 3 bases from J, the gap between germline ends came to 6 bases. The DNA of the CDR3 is TGTGCCAGCAGCCAAGCGTCCCACACTGAAGCTTTCTTT. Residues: CASSQASHTEAFF.

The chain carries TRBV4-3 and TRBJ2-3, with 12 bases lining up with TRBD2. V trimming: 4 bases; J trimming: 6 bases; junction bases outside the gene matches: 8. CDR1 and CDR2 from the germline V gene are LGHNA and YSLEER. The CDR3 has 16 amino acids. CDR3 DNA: TGCGCCAGCAGCCTACAGACTAGCGGGAGTGGGGATACGCAGTATTTT. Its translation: CASSLQTSGSGDTQYF.

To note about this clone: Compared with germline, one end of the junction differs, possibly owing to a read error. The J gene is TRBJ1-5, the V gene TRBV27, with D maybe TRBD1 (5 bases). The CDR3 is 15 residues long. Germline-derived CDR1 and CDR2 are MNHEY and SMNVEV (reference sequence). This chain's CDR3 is CASSVSRGDWQPQHF. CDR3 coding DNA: TGTGCCAGCAGTGTATCCCGGGGGGATTGGCAGCCCCAGCATTTT.

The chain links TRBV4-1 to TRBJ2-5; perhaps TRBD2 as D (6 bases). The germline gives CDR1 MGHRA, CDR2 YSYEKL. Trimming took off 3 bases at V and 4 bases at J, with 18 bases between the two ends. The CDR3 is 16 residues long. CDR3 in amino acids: CASSQRDQPQRETQYF. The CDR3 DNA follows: TGCGCCAGCAGCCAGCGGGACCAACCACAGCGAGAGACCCAGTACTTC.

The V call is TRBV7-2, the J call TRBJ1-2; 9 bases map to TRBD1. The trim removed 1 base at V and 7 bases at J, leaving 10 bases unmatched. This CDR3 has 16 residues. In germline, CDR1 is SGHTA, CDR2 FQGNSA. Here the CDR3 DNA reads TGTGCCAGCAGCTTAGGGACAGGGGTCAGGGTGGGTGGCTACACCTTC. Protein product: CASSLGTGVRVGGYTF.

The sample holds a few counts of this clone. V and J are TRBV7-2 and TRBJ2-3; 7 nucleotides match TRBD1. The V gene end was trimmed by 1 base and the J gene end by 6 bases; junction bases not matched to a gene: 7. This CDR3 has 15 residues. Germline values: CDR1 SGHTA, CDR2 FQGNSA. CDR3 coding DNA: TGTGCCAGCAGCTTAGTGAAGGGGGCACGGGATACGCAGTATTTT. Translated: CASSLVKGARDTQYF.

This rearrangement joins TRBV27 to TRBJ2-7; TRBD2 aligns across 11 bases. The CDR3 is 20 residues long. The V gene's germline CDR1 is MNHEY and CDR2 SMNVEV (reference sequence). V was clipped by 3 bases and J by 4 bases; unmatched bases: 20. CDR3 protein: CASSFPRTSGRGFGWYEQYF. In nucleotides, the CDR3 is TGTGCCAGCAGTTTTCCCAGAACTAGCGGGAGAGGTTTTGGGTGGTACGAGCAGTACTTC.

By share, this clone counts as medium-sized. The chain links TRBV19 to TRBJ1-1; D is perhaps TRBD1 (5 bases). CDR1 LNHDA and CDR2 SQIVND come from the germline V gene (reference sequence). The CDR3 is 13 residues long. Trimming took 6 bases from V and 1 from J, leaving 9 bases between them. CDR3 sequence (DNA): TGTGCCAGTAGCCAGGGAAGGAACACTGAAGCTTTCTTT. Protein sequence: CASSQGRNTEAFF.

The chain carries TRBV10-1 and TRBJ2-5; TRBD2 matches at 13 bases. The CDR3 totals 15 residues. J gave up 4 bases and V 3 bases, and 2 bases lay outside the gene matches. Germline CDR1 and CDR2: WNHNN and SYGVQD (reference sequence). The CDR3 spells CASSERTSGGETQYF. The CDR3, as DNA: TGCGCCAGCAGTGAACGGACTAGCGGGGGAGAGACCCAGTACTTC.

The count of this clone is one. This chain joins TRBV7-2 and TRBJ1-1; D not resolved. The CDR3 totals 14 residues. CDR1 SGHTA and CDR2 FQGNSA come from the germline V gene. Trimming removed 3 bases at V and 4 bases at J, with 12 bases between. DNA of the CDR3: TGTGCCAGCAGCTTTGCAGGTAGTGCCACTGAAGCTTTCTTT. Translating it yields CASSFAGSATEAFF. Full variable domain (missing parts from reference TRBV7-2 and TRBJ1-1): GAGVSQSPSNKVTEKGKDVELRCDPISGHTALYWYRQSLGQGLEFLIYFQGNSAPDKSGLPSDRFSAERTGGSVSTLTIQRTQQEDSAVYLCASSFAGSATEAFFGQGTRLTVV.

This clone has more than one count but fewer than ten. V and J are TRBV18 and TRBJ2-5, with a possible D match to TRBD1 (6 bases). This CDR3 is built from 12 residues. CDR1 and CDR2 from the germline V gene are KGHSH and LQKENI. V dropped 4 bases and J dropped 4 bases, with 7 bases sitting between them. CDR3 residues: CASSQQGETQYF. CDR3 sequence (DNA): TGTGCCAGCTCACAACAGGGAGAGACCCAGTACTTC.

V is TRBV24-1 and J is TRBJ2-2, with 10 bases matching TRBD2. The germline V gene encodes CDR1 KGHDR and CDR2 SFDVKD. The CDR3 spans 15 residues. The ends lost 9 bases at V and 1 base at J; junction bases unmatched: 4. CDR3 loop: CATGSGRGNTGELFF. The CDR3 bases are TGTGCCACCGGGAGCGGGAGGGGGAACACCGGGGAGCTGTTTTTT.

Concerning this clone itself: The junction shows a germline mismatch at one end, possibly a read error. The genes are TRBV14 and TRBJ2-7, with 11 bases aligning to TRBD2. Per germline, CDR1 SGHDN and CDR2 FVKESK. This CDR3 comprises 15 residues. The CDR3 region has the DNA TGTACCAGCAGCCTGATACTAGCGGGAGCGGAAGAGCAGTACTTC. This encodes CTSSLILAGAEEQYF.

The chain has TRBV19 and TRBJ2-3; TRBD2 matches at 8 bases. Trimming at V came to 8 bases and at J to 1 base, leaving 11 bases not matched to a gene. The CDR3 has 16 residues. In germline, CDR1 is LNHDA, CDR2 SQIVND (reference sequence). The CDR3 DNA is TGTGCCAGTGAGAAGGCCGGGACTAGGGGCACAGATACGCAGTATTTT. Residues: CASEKAGTRGTDTQYF.